A single sample gave rise to the 11 T cell receptor beta chains below, sequenced in a study of shared clonotypes between healthy human individuals. In the naive CD8 group, cells lacked CD45RO and were positively selected for CCR7, so terminally differentiated effector memory CD45RA+ cells were left out. Only in-frame clones appear in the TCRdb table, and some are missing; sequencing was by immunoSEQ multiplex PCR. The sample yields 800,000 or so clones, around 96% seen once. The sequenced sample consisted of naive CD8+ T cells sorted from blood. These receptor sequences come from a man aged 25 to 40 in good health.

The V call is TRBV11-2, the J call TRBJ2-2; tentatively, D is TRBD1 (5 bases). Trimming left V 5 bases short and J 1 base short, with 11 bases between. CDR3 size: 15 residues. CDR1 is SGHAT, CDR2 FQNNGV, per germline. The CDR3 loop reads CASSVYQGNTGELFF. DNA for the CDR3: TGTGCCAGCAGCGTATATCAGGGGAACACCGGGGAGCTGTTTTTT. Complete variable domain (other parts from reference TRBV11-2 and TRBJ2-2): EAGVAQSPRYKIIEKRQSVAFWCNPISGHATLYWYQQILGQGPKLLIQFQNNGVVDDSQLPKDRFSAERLKGVDSTLKIQPAKLEDSAVYLCASSVYQGNTGELFFGEGSRLTVL.

This sequence joins TRBV4-3 and TRBJ2-2; TRBD1 might be the D (6 bases). This CDR3 region has 14 residues. CDR1 LGHNA and CDR2 YSLEER come from the germline V gene. V shed 5 bases and J shed 8 bases, with 15 bases lying between them. CDR3 in DNA: TGCGCCAGCAGCGGGGGCCCGGCTACGGGGGAGCTGTTTTTT. The encoded protein is CASSGGPATGELFF.

The chain couples TRBV9 to TRBJ2-1; 9 nucleotides match TRBD2. The CDR3 extends over 14 amino acids. J gave up 9 bases and V 3 bases, and 7 bases lay outside the gene matches. Germline V gives CDR1 SGDLS, CDR2 YYNGEE. The CDR3 DNA follows: TGTGCCAGCAGCGCCGGACTAGCGCTCAGTGAGCAGTTCTTC. Its protein product is CASSAGLALSEQFF.

The V gene is TRBV7-8, the J gene TRBJ2-3; the match to TRBD2 covers 10 bases. Unmatched junction bases numbered 21, after V lost 9 bases and J lost 0 bases. The CDR3 has 20 amino acids. Germline CDR1 is SGHVS and CDR2 is FQNEAQ. Here the CDR3 DNA reads TGTGCCAGTCAAAGATTCGCCGGGGCACTAGCGGGACCTAGCACAGATACGCAGTATTTT. It yields the protein CASQRFAGALAGPSTDTQYF.

The chain has TRBV4-1 and TRBJ2-7; D uncertain. Germline CDR1 MGHRA, CDR2 YSYEKL. The V and J ends lost 1 base and 6 bases respectively, with 16 bases between them. The CDR3 length is 15 residues. CDR3 protein: CASSQGLWELSEQYF. The CDR3 DNA follows: TGCGCCAGCAGCCAAGGACTGTGGGAACTAAGCGAGCAGTACTTC.

The chain recombines TRBV5-1 with TRBJ1-1; D not resolved. Germline V gene sequence: CDR1 SGHRS, CDR2 YFSETQ. The CDR3 has 13 amino acids. V gave up 1 base and J gave up 2 bases, with 6 bases separating them. CDR3 sequence reads: CASSLTSNTEAFF. In nucleotides, the CDR3 is TGCGCCAGCAGCTTGACCTCTAACACTGAAGCTTTCTTT. Complete variable domain (other parts from reference TRBV5-1 and TRBJ1-1): KAGVTQTPRYLIKTRGQQVTLSCSPISGHRSVSWYQQTPGQGLQFLFEYFSETQRNKGNFPGRFSGRQFSNSRSEMNVSTLELGDSALYLCASSLTSNTEAFFGQGTRLTVV.

This chain uses TRBV9 with TRBJ2-3, with 7 nucleotides matching TRBD1. Germline CDR1 reads SGDLS; CDR2 reads YYNGEE. This CDR3 comprises 13 residues. Trimming at V came to 4 bases and at J to 5 bases, leaving 4 bases not matched to a gene. Written as DNA, the CDR3 is TGTGCCAGCAGCACACACAGGGGAGATACGCAGTATTTT. Its protein product is CASSTHRGDTQYF.

V usage is TRBV6-5 and J usage is TRBJ2-3, with a tentative D call TRBD2 (5 bases). CDR3 size: 14 residues. V lost 4 bases, J lost 5 bases, and 13 bases lay in between. Germline V gives CDR1 MNHEY, CDR2 SVGAGI. CDR3 sequence (DNA): TGTGCCAGCAGTTCTTCTAGCTCTGGAGATACGCAGTATTTT. Translating gives CASSSSSSGDTQYF.

This clone was recorded once. The chain carries TRBV7-9 and TRBJ2-6, with 7 bases that match TRBD1. The trim removed 5 bases at V and 1 base at J, leaving 8 bases unmatched. The CDR3 sequence is 17 residues long. Per germline, CDR1 SEHNR and CDR2 FQNEAQ (reference sequence). CDR3 amino acids: CASSDRDSPSGANVLTF. The CDR3 DNA sequence: TGTGCCAGCAGCGACCGGGACAGCCCATCTGGGGCCAACGTCCTGACTTTC.

The rearrangement joins TRBV9 to TRBJ2-5; 10 bases match TRBD2. This CDR3 has 18 residues. Trimming took 0 bases from V and 2 from J; bases not matched to a gene: 10. The germline gives CDR1 SGDLS, CDR2 YYNGEE. The CDR3 DNA reads TGTGCCAGCAGCGTAGGAGGGGTAGCGGGAGGCTTTCAAGAGACCCAGTACTTC. It translates to CASSVGGVAGGFQETQYF.

The chain combines TRBV23-1 with TRBJ2-3; the D gene is possibly TRBD2 (6 bases). TRBV23-1 counts as an open reading frame of uncertain function. V was cut by 2 bases and J by 1 base, with 13 bases left in between. The CDR3 has 16 residues. The DNA for the CDR3 is TGCGCCAGCAGTCAACGCGGGACTTCGTGCACAGATACGCAGTATTTT. It yields the protein CASSQRGTSCTDTQYF.